Here is one T cell receptor beta chain with its context. Antigen specificity is unknown. This entry belongs to a study of T-cell memory formation after mild COVID-19. The wider study: The two donors had largely donor-specific TCR clusters.

Study results and caveats: The study found contracting CD4+ clones mainly in CM and EM and contracting CD8+ clones in EMRA. Whereas later expanders leaned CD4+, clones contracting day 15 to 85 showed a balanced CD4/CD8 makeup.

Constant-segment-primed 5'RACE gave TCR alpha and TCR beta cDNA libraries with sample barcodes and UMIs. TCRdb re-called the 5' RACE reads with MiXCR, one entry per CDR3 protein. This table holds 400,000 or so distinct CDR3 sequences, over 15% found once. V was clipped by 5 bases and J by 2 bases; unmatched bases: 13. This CDR3 has 18 residues. Germline V gene lookup returns CDR1 MNHEY and CDR2 SMNVEV (reference sequence). The chain carries TRBV27 and TRBJ2-4, with 9 bases aligning to TRBD1. The sample consisted of PBMCs or a T cell subset sorted from them (not recorded which). The TCR sequence derives from an adult woman who had mild COVID-19 (a few samples of this study predate the infection). Cell type and time point are not known. The CDR3 spells CASSTPTRDRVSKNIQYF. CDR3 DNA sequence: TGTGCCAGCAGTACCCCGACCCGGGACAGGGTTTCCAAAAACATTCAGTACTTC.